A single sample is the source of the 26 T cell receptor beta chains below, sequenced in a study of T cells in Graves' hyperthyroidism and ophthalmopathy. RNA transcripts provided the source from which TCR beta CDR3 regions were amplified. During a first-round RT-PCR of the TCR CDR3, the HTBI primer set was used. One entry per CDR3 protein, called by TCRdb with MiXCR from the multiplex PCR reads. Of 270,000 or so distinct CDR3 sequences listed, 20% to 25% are singletons. The sequenced sample was blood. The receptors come from a middle-aged man with Graves' hyperthyroidism that later progressed to Graves' ophthalmopathy.

The V and J genes are TRBV28 and TRBJ1-2; TRBD1 agrees at 11 bases. Trimming took 6 bases from V and 6 from J; bases not matched to a gene: 9. The CDR3 totals 15 residues. Per germline, CDR1 MDHEN and CDR2 SYDVKM. CDR3 sequence reads: CASSPRTGGADGYTF. As DNA, the CDR3 is TGTGCCAGCAGCCCGAGGACAGGGGGCGCGGATGGCTACACCTTC.

This clonotype was counted at least ten times. The chain uses TRBV28 and TRBJ1-3; D is undetermined. Between the trimmed V and J ends, which lost 6 bases and 4 bases, there was a span of 7 bases. The CDR3 has 12 amino acids. Per germline, CDR1 MDHEN and CDR2 SYDVKM. The CDR3 region is CASRAVGNTIYF. The CDR3 DNA is TGTGCCAGCAGGGCGGTGGGAAACACCATATATTTT.

Ten or more counts support this clonotype. The chain couples TRBV30 to TRBJ2-7, with D perhaps TRBD1 (6 bases). Germline V gene sequence: CDR1 GTSNPN, CDR2 SVGIG (reference sequence). This CDR3 contains 13 residues. V was trimmed by 4 bases and J by 2 bases, leaving 12 bases between them. This chain's CDR3 is CAWNRVHPYEQYF. The CDR3 region has the DNA TGTGCCTGGAACAGGGTACACCCCTACGAGCAGTACTTC.

This clonotype was seen at least ten times. Just one base apart from a much larger clone, this may be a read error. The chain employs TRBV30 and TRBJ2-7; the D gene is possibly TRBD1 (6 bases). This CDR3 spans 12 amino acids. The germline V and J ends were trimmed by 1 base and 2 bases, with 6 bases remaining between them. Germline CDR1 is GTSNPN and CDR2 is SVGIG (reference sequence). The DNA for the CDR3 is TGTGCCTGGAGTGGACAGGCCTACGAGCAGTACTTC. It yields the protein CAWSGQAYEQYF.

The gene calls are TRBV12-3 or TRBV12-4 and TRBJ1-1, with D tentatively TRBD1 (6 bases). This CDR3 contains 14 residues. Trimming removed 4 bases from V and 3 bases from J, with 12 bases in between. The CDR3 DNA is TGTGCCAGCAGTTGGGGACAATCCGACACTGAAGCTTTCTTT. Translated: CASSWGQSDTEAFF.

Ten or more counts support this clonotype. The V call is TRBV15, the J call TRBJ1-2; 7 nucleotides match TRBD1. The germline CDR1 and CDR2 sequences are LNHNV and YYDKDF (reference sequence). The J segment lost 4 bases and the V segment lost 5 bases, leaving 4 bases of the junction unmatched. This CDR3 comprises 13 residues. The CDR3 sequence: CATSDRDGYGYTF. In DNA, the CDR3 is TGTGCCACCAGCGACAGGGATGGCTATGGCTACACCTTC.

Ten or more counts support this clonotype. CDR3 in DNA: TGTGCCAGCAGCTACAGGGATTTGGGAAATCAGCCCCAGCATTTT. Its protein product is CASSYRDLGNQPQHF. The chain is built from TRBV12-3 or TRBV12-4 and TRBJ1-5, with D possibly being TRBD1 (6 bases). Trimming shortened V by 6 bases and J by 4 bases, and 16 bases separated the two germline ends. The CDR3 runs 15 residues.

At least ten counts were recorded for this clonotype. The chain combines TRBV19 with TRBJ1-1, with no clear D. V shed 3 bases and J shed 1 base, with 15 bases lying between them. Germline CDR1 LNHDA, CDR2 SQIVND (reference sequence). There are 16 residues in the CDR3. CDR3 nucleotides: TGTGCCAGTAGTATTGTGTCGGTCAGACAGAACACTGAAGCTTTCTTT. Its protein is CASSIVSVRQNTEAFF.

Many counts were recorded for this clonotype. The chain employs TRBV12-5 and TRBJ2-5; D may be TRBD2 (5 bases). The germline V and J ends were trimmed by 7 bases and 5 bases, with 14 bases remaining between them. CDR3 length: 13 amino acids. Looked up from germline, CDR1 is LGHNT and CDR2 is FRNRAP. The CDR3 coding sequence is TGTGCTAGTGCTAGGGTGGAGGTCGAGACCCAGTACTTC. Amino acid sequence: CASARVEVETQYF.

This clonotype was detected many times. J is TRBJ1-2 and V is TRBV19; 10 nucleotides align to TRBD1. The germline CDR1 and CDR2 sequences are LNHDA and SQIVND (reference sequence). CDR3 length: 14 amino acids. The ends lost 4 bases at V and 2 bases at J; junction bases unmatched: 1. The CDR3 coding sequence is TGTGCCAGTAGTAGGGGACAGGGGAACTATGGCTACACCTTC. Its translation: CASSRGQGNYGYTF.

This clonotype showed up many times. The junction and the germline gene differ at one end; a read error may be behind it. The chain links TRBV6-1 to TRBJ2-6; 9 bases line up with TRBD1. Germline V gene sequence: CDR1 MNHNS, CDR2 SASEGT. The CDR3 extends over 18 amino acids. The CDR3, as DNA: TGTGCCAGCAGTGGGGGGTTAAAGGGGACAGGGAGAAGCAACGTCCCGACTTTC. Protein sequence: CASSGGLKGTGRSNVPTF.

This clonotype was recorded many times. CDR3 nucleotides: TGTGCCAGCAGCAAAAGGACAGGGATGAACACCGGGGAGCTGTTTTTT. It translates to CASSKRTGMNTGELFF. V usage is TRBV28 and J usage is TRBJ2-2; 8 bases are shared with TRBD1. This CDR3 contains 16 residues. Trimming removed 6 bases from V and 1 base from J; junction bases left unmatched: 7. CDR1 MDHEN and CDR2 SYDVKM come from the germline V gene.

This clonotype was seen repeatedly, ten times or more. The chain carries TRBV5-1 and TRBJ1-2; D is uncertain. The germline V gene has CDR1 SGHRS and CDR2 YFSETQ. This CDR3 has 15 residues. Deletions cut 3 bases from V and 4 bases from J, with 16 bases between. The CDR3 DNA is TGCGCCAGCAGCTCAGCAACGCAGCTATCCTATGGCTACACCTTC. Its translation is CASSSATQLSYGYTF.

This clonotype showed up many times. The chain joins TRBV19 to TRBJ1-2; 7 nucleotides align to TRBD1. Trimming at V came to 9 bases and at J to 5 bases, leaving 9 bases not matched to a gene. Germline assignment: CDR1 LNHDA and CDR2 SQIVND (reference sequence). This CDR3 has 13 amino acids. CDR3 sequence (DNA): TGTGCCAGCAGTGGACAGGTTAAATATGGCTACACCTTC. It codes for CASSGQVKYGYTF.

This clonotype was observed at least ten times. V usage is TRBV12-3 or TRBV12-4 and J usage is TRBJ2-5; no clear D. The CDR3 has 14 residues. V dropped 6 bases and J dropped 4 bases, with 15 bases sitting between them. The CDR3 reads CASRYSQFRETQYF. For the CDR3, the DNA is TGTGCCAGCAGATACTCCCAGTTTAGAGAGACCCAGTACTTC.

This clonotype was counted at least ten times. The chain has TRBV6-1 and TRBJ2-3; D is unresolved. The CDR3 runs to 13 residues. Trimming cost V 3 bases and J 6 bases, with 10 bases left between them. Per germline, CDR1 MNHNS and CDR2 SASEGT. CDR3 coding DNA: TGTGCCAGCAGTGACCACCAAAGTGATACGCAGTATTTT. Translation gives CASSDHQSDTQYF.

This clonotype was observed at least ten times. This chain links TRBV4-1 with TRBJ1-2; maybe TRBD1 (5 bases). V was trimmed by 5 bases and J by 8 bases, leaving 18 bases between them. Germline lookup yields CDR1 MGHRA and CDR2 YSYEKL. CDR3 size: 14 residues. The CDR3 bases are TGCGCCAGCAGCTCCGCGGGGCAGATGCGAGGCTACACCTTC. Its protein product is CASSSAGQMRGYTF.

This clonotype showed up many times. The chain is built from TRBV29-1 and TRBJ2-5, with D possibly TRBD1 on 6 matching bases. The CDR3 totals 12 residues. In germline, CDR1 is SQVTM, CDR2 ANQGSEA. V gave up 8 bases and J gave up 5 bases, with 15 bases separating them. CDR3 amino acids: CSTRGGYETQYF. The CDR3 DNA sequence: TGCAGCACCCGAGGGGGATACGAGACCCAGTACTTC.

This clonotype was detected many times. The chain recombines TRBV3-1 with TRBJ2-7, with D perhaps assigned TRBD1 or TRBD2 (5 bases each). The CDR3 consists of 14 residues. Trimming took 2 bases from V and 1 from J, leaving 9 bases between them. Germline assignment: CDR1 LGHDT and CDR2 YNNKEL (reference sequence). The CDR3 loop is CASSQREGSYEQYF. Here the CDR3 DNA reads TGTGCCAGCAGCCAACGCGAGGGGTCCTACGAGCAGTACTTC.

This clonotype was counted ten times or more. V gene TRBV6-1 combines with J gene TRBJ2-5; 8 nucleotides agree with TRBD1. CDR1 is MNHNS and CDR2 is SASEGT in the germline V gene. With 5 bases clipped from V and 3 bases from J, the junction kept 8 bases outside the gene matches. This CDR3 has 15 residues. CDR3 nucleotide sequence: TGTGCCAGCAGTCGAGCAGGGGGCTCGGAAGAGACCCAGTACTTC. Protein sequence: CASSRAGGSEETQYF.

This clonotype showed up many times. V is TRBV5-1 and J is TRBJ2-7; maybe TRBD1 (5 bases). With 5 bases removed from V and 5 bases from J, the gap between germline ends came to 14 bases. Germline CDR1 is SGHRS and CDR2 is YFSETQ. The CDR3 totals 13 residues. CDR3 protein: CASRHHSGNEQYF. DNA for the CDR3: TGCGCCAGCAGACATCATTCAGGGAACGAGCAGTACTTC.

Many counts were recorded for this clonotype. Here the CDR3 DNA reads TGTGCCAGTAGTACCCTCGGGACTACTAACAATCCTGAAGCTTTCTTT. Residues: CASSTLGTTNNPEAFF. The chain combines TRBV19 with TRBJ1-1, with TRBD1 as a possible D gene (5 bases). The CDR3 has 16 amino acids. Germline CDR1 reads LNHDA; CDR2 reads SQIVND (reference sequence). Trimming shortened V by 4 bases and J by 6 bases, and 21 bases separated the two germline ends.

There are many counts of this clonotype. This rearrangement joins TRBV7-2 to TRBJ2-6; maybe TRBD1 (6 bases). The germline CDR1 and CDR2 sequences are SGHTA and FQGNSA. Trimming shortened V by 3 bases and J by 0 bases, and 9 bases separated the two germline ends. This CDR3 is built from 16 residues. CDR3 loop: CASSLSRGSGANVLTF. CDR3 sequence (DNA): TGTGCCAGCAGCTTGAGCAGGGGCTCTGGGGCCAACGTCCTGACTTTC.

This rearrangement joins TRBV6-2 or TRBV6-3 to TRBJ2-7; the match to TRBD2 covers 11 bases. V was clipped by 4 bases and J by 0 bases; unmatched bases: 8. The CDR3 length is 17 residues. The germline V gene encodes CDR1 MNHEY and CDR2 SVGEGT. CDR3 nucleotide sequence: TGTGCCAGCAGTTCCGGGACTAGCGGCTTCCTCTCCTACGAGCAGTACTTC. It specifies CASSSGTSGFLSYEQYF.

The rearrangement uses TRBV6-2 or TRBV6-3 and TRBJ2-7, with D possibly matching TRBD1 (6 bases). The ends were cut back, 2 bases at V and 2 bases at J, with 10 bases in the middle. Looked up from germline, CDR1 is MNHEY and CDR2 is SVGEGT. This CDR3 spans 14 amino acids. Written as DNA, the CDR3 is TGTGCCAGCAGTTACGCCGGGACAACCTACGAGCAGTACTTC. Translated: CASSYAGTTYEQYF.

The chain joins TRBV20-1 to TRBJ2-7; D remains ambiguous. Germline CDR1 and CDR2: DFQATT and SNEGSKA (reference sequence). The CDR3 runs 13 residues. The ends were cut back, 4 bases at V and 7 bases at J, with 17 bases in the middle. CDR3 sequence: CSAINPRPEEQYF. In DNA, the CDR3 is TGCAGTGCTATAAACCCCAGACCCGAGGAGCAGTACTTC.